The 25 T cell receptor beta chains listed next were all sequenced from one sample in a study of cytomegalovirus exposure and HLA in healthy donors. The assay was immunoSEQ multiplex PCR, and TCRdb's table has in-frame clones only and misses some. The sample lists 65,000 to 75,000 clones, approximately 94% occurring once. Input material: PBMCs. The receptor source for this set is a woman younger than 35 in good health and CMV-seropositive.

The V gene is TRBV6-5, the J gene TRBJ1-2; D gene uncertain. Germline loops: CDR1 MNHEY, CDR2 SVGAGI. This CDR3 is 14 amino acids long. The V end lost 7 bases, the J end lost 7 bases, and 19 bases lay between the germline ends. The CDR3 spells CASTQSRDRGGYTF. The DNA for the CDR3 is TGTGCCAGCACCCAATCCCGCGACCGAGGTGGCTACACCTTC.

This chain joins TRBV25-1 and TRBJ2-1; 7 nucleotides agree with TRBD2. There are 15 residues in the CDR3. Germline CDR1 and CDR2: MGHDK and SYGVNS. J lost 6 bases, V lost 1 base, and 6 bases had no gene match. The CDR3 spells CASSEFGWGGNEQFF. DNA for the CDR3: TGTGCCAGCAGTGAATTTGGTTGGGGGGGCAATGAGCAGTTCTTC. The complete variable domain, with remaining parts taken from reference TRBV25-1 and TRBJ2-1, reads EADIYQTPRYLVIGTGKKITLECSQTMGHDKMYWYQQDPGMELHLIHYSYGVNSTEKGDLSSESTVSRIRTEHFPLTLESARPSHTSQYLCASSEFGWGGNEQFFGPGTRLTVL.

The chain carries TRBV7-2 and TRBJ2-1, with unresolved D. CDR3 length: 15 amino acids. Trimming cost V 5 bases and J 0 bases, with 11 bases left between them. From germline, CDR1 is SGHTA and CDR2 FQGNSA. CDR3 sequence reads: CASSARLSSYNEQFF. The CDR3 nucleotides are TGTGCCAGCAGCGCGCGACTTAGCTCCTACAATGAGCAGTTCTTC.

The chain couples TRBV5-4 to TRBJ1-2, with D uncertain. The V and J ends lost 7 bases and 1 base respectively, with 14 bases between them. The CDR3 length is 14 residues. In germline, CDR1 is SGHNT, CDR2 YYREEE (reference sequence). This CDR3 is CASGPTGDNYGYTF. CDR3 sequence (DNA): TGTGCCAGCGGACCGACGGGAGATAACTATGGCTACACCTTC.

The CDR3: CSARDIEGAFF. The CDR3 bases are TGCAGTGCTAGAGACATCGAGGGAGCTTTCTTT. The gene calls are TRBV20-1 and TRBJ1-1, with D unresolved. Germline loops: CDR1 DFQATT, CDR2 SNEGSKA (reference sequence). This CDR3 spans 11 amino acids. V lost 0 bases, J lost 10 bases, and 9 bases lay in between.

The V gene is TRBV7-8, the J gene TRBJ2-7; 7 bases fit TRBD1. V lost 3 bases, J lost 2 bases, and 7 bases stayed unmatched. The CDR3 is 15 residues long. Germline values: CDR1 SGHVS, CDR2 FQNEAQ. The CDR3 DNA reads as TGTGCCAGCAGCTTTCGACAGGGTCTGCCCTACGAGCAGTACTTC. It is translated as CASSFRQGLPYEQYF.

This chain connects TRBV7-2 to TRBJ2-7; 8 nucleotides match TRBD2. This CDR3 spans 15 amino acids. Germline V lookup: CDR1 SGHTA, CDR2 FQGNSA. The J segment lost 1 base and the V segment lost 2 bases, leaving 4 bases of the junction unmatched. CDR3 amino acids: CASSLSTSGSYEQYF. Here the CDR3 DNA reads TGTGCCAGCAGCTTATCTACTAGCGGTTCCTACGAGCAGTACTTC.

The V call is TRBV7-9, the J call TRBJ1-1, with a tentative D call TRBD1 (6 bases). V shed 1 base and J shed 1 base, with 10 bases lying between them. CDR3 size: 15 residues. The germline gives CDR1 SEHNR, CDR2 FQNEAQ (reference sequence). The CDR3 region has the DNA TGTGCCAGCAGCTTAGGTCAGGGACAGAACACTGAAGCTTTCTTT. It yields the protein CASSLGQGQNTEAFF.

CDR3 sequence: CASSPDRGVPNYGYTF. In nucleotides, the CDR3 is TGTGCCAGCAGTCCGGACAGGGGGGTTCCTAACTATGGCTACACCTTC. V gene TRBV6-6 combines with J gene TRBJ1-2, with 10 positions matching TRBD1. J was trimmed by 0 bases and V by 5 bases; bases with no gene match: 6. The germline gives CDR1 MNHNY, CDR2 SVGAGI (reference sequence). This CDR3 is built from 16 residues.

J is TRBJ2-5 and V is TRBV7-9; D might be TRBD1 (5 bases). Deletions cut 4 bases from V and 1 base from J, with 16 bases between. The germline V gene has CDR1 SEHNR and CDR2 FQNEAQ (reference sequence). The CDR3 spans 16 residues. CDR3: CASSSGGQGPQETQYF. Written as DNA, the CDR3 is TGTGCCAGCAGCTCAGGTGGGCAGGGCCCCCAAGAGACCCAGTACTTC.

V is TRBV6-5 and J is TRBJ1-2; tentatively, D is TRBD1 (6 bases). The CDR3 is 14 amino acids. Germline CDR1 is MNHEY and CDR2 is SVGAGI. The V end lost 8 bases, the J end lost 6 bases, and 19 bases lay between the germline ends. In DNA form, the CDR3 reads TGTGCCAGCGGATTAAATGGTGAGGGGGATGGCTACACCTTC. Translating gives CASGLNGEGDGYTF.

The V call is TRBV6-1, the J call TRBJ1-6, with D unresolved. This CDR3 contains 13 residues. V shed 6 bases and J shed 8 bases, with 11 bases lying between them. Germline lookup yields CDR1 MNHNS and CDR2 SASEGT. The CDR3, as DNA: TGTGCCAGCAGGGTAAAACGGGATTCACCCCTCCACTTT. It encodes CASRVKRDSPLHF.

This chain joins TRBV6-1 and TRBJ2-1; 7 bases are shared with TRBD2. The CDR3 contains 14 residues. CDR1 and CDR2 from the germline V gene are MNHNS and SASEGT. V gave up 7 bases and J gave up 5 bases; unmatched junction bases: 8. CDR3 sequence (DNA): TGTGCCAGCAAACCAGGACTAGGGAACAATGAGCAGTTCTTC. This translates into CASKPGLGNNEQFF.

This clone came up a few times. This rearrangement joins TRBV5-1 to TRBJ2-2; TRBD1 matches 7 bases. The ends lost 5 bases at V and 0 bases at J; junction bases unmatched: 10. CDR1 and CDR2 (germline): SGHRS, YFSETQ. The CDR3 length is 17 residues. CDR3 sequence reads: CASRHSTGAPNTGELFF. The CDR3, as DNA: TGCGCCAGCAGACATTCAACAGGGGCTCCGAACACCGGGGAGCTGTTTTTT.

This chain joins TRBV19 and TRBJ2-1; TRBD2 agrees at 11 bases. V trimming: 7 bases; J trimming: 5 bases; junction bases outside the gene matches: 7. This CDR3 has 15 residues. Looked up from germline, CDR1 is LNHDA and CDR2 is SQIVND (reference sequence). CDR3 coding DNA: TGTGCCAGTAAACCGGGACTAGCGGTTAACAATGAGCAGTTCTTC. Its protein product is CASKPGLAVNNEQFF.

Here the CDR3 reads CAWSVPSLQGARTEAFF. The CDR3 DNA is TGTGCCTGGAGTGTACCCTCCCTACAGGGGGCGAGGACTGAAGCTTTCTTT. V usage is TRBV30 and J usage is TRBJ1-1, with 9 bases identical to TRBD1. The length of the CDR3 is 17 residues. CDR1 GTSNPN and CDR2 SVGIG come from the germline V gene (reference sequence). V trimming: 0 bases; J trimming: 5 bases; junction bases outside the gene matches: 13.

This clone has just a few counts. The chain has TRBV2 and TRBJ2-1, with D uncertain. Germline loops: CDR1 SNHLY, CDR2 FYNNEI. The CDR3 covers 12 residues. V was cut by 10 bases and J by 9 bases, with 16 bases left in between. DNA for the CDR3: TGTGCCACCCGACTCTACAACACTGAGCAGTTCTTC. Encoded protein: CATRLYNTEQFF.

The rearrangement uses TRBV7-9 and TRBJ2-7; D is perhaps TRBD1 (5 bases). Germline lookup yields CDR1 SEHNR and CDR2 FQNEAQ (reference sequence). This CDR3 has 12 amino acids. Trimming took 8 bases from V and 3 from J, leaving 11 bases between them. CDR3 protein: CASGQGNYEQYF. CDR3 sequence (DNA): TGTGCCAGCGGTCAGGGTAACTACGAGCAGTACTTC.

The chain combines TRBV5-1 with TRBJ1-2, with 7 bases aligning to TRBD1. CDR1 SGHRS and CDR2 YFSETQ come from the germline V gene. The V and J ends lost 0 bases and 4 bases, in that order; junction bases with no gene match: 6. The CDR3 loop spans 15 amino acids. The CDR3: CASSLAARQGYGYTF. The CDR3, as DNA: TGCGCCAGCAGCTTGGCCGCCCGACAGGGCTATGGCTACACCTTC.

This clone was recorded only once. The rearrangement links TRBV15 to TRBJ1-4, with D uncertain. Trimming removed 3 bases from V and 4 bases from J, with 12 bases in between. The CDR3 contains 15 residues. In germline, CDR1 is LNHNV, CDR2 YYDKDF (reference sequence). CDR3 in DNA: TGTGCCACCAGCAGGACACAGAGCCTTAATGAAAAACTGTTTTTT. This translates into CATSRTQSLNEKLFF.

The J gene is TRBJ1-4, the V gene TRBV25-1, with D possibly being TRBD1 (6 bases). The CDR3 runs 14 residues. V shed 4 bases and J shed 6 bases, with 12 bases lying between them. Germline lookup yields CDR1 MGHDK and CDR2 SYGVNS. The CDR3 is CASSVQGKDEKLFF. The CDR3 DNA follows: TGTGCCAGCAGTGTACAGGGAAAGGATGAAAAACTGTTTTTT.

The chain recombines TRBV6-1 with TRBJ1-6; TRBD1 might be the D (5 bases). CDR3 length equals 12 residues. Trimming removed 11 bases at V and 10 bases at J, with 15 bases between. Germline CDR1 MNHNS, CDR2 SASEGT. Written as DNA, the CDR3 is TGTGCCTCTTCTAGGGGAATCTCACCCCTCCACTTT. This sequence encodes CASSRGISPLHF.

The chain combines TRBV10-3 with TRBJ2-7; D perhaps matches TRBD1 (5 bases). V gave up 4 bases and J gave up 4 bases, with 8 bases separating them. This CDR3 is built from 12 residues. Germline lookup yields CDR1 ENHRY and CDR2 SYGVKD. The CDR3 spells CAISADTYEQYF. CDR3 DNA: TGTGCCATCAGTGCGGACACTTACGAGCAGTACTTC.

Details on this clone: The germline gene is not matched at one end of the junction; a read error may be the cause. The CDR3 loop is CASSLRDSAYEQYF. DNA of the CDR3: TGCGCCAGCAGCCTACGGGACAGTGCCTATGAGCAGTACTTC. J is TRBJ2-7 and V is TRBV4-1; 7 nucleotides agree with TRBD1. In germline, CDR1 is MGHRA, CDR2 YSYEKL. There are 14 residues in the CDR3.

This chain joins TRBV5-1 and TRBJ2-5; D is unclear. Germline-derived CDR1 and CDR2 are SGHRS and YFSETQ. Trimming cost V 3 bases and J 5 bases, with 14 bases left between them. CDR3 length: 14 amino acids. This CDR3 reads CASSSSQVAETQYF. CDR3 bases: TGCGCCAGCAGCTCCTCGCAGGTGGCCGAGACCCAGTACTTC.